The subject of this entry is one T cell receptor (beta chain). Antigen: not known. These data belong to a study of CD4+ T cells in melanoma. Generated by immunoSEQ multiplex PCR, the TCRdb table keeps only in-frame clones and is missing some. In the table there are tens of thousands of clones, roughly two thirds of which are singletons. Study-wide findings and caveats: In melanoma, neoantigen-specific CD4+ T cells reportedly differed in differentiation state. A reported correlation linked neoantigen-specific CD4+ T cells to CD8+, macrophage and B cell function.

Sequencing was carried out using tumor tissue. This receptor was taken from a human donor with melanoma.

The CDR3 loop is CASSQDLWEQYF. In DNA, the CDR3 is TGTGCCAGCAGCCAAGATTTATGGGAGCAGTACTTC. This chain uses TRBV14 with TRBJ2-7; no clear D gene. The germline V gene has CDR1 SGHDN and CDR2 FVKESK. V was shortened by 0 bases and J by 7 bases, with 7 bases between the two germline ends. The CDR3 has 12 residues.